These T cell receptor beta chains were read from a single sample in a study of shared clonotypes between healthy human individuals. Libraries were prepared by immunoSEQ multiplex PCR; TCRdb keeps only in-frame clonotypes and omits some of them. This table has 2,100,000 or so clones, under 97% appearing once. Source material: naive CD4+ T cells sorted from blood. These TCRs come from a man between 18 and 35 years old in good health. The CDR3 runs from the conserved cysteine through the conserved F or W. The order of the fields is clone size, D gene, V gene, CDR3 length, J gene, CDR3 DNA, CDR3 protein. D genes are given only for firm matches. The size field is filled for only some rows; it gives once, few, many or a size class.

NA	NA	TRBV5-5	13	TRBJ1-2	TGTGCCAGCAGCTTTAGGCAGGACTATGGCTACACCTTC	CASSFRQDYGYTF
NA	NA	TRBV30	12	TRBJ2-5	TGTGCCTGGAAAAGAAGGGGAGAGACCCAGTACTTC	CAWKRRGETQYF
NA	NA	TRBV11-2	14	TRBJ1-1	TGTGCCAGCAGCTTAGAAGGATGGGGTATAGAAGCTTTCTTT	CASSLEGWGIEAFF
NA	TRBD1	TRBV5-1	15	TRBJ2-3	TGCGCCAGCAGCTCAGGAGGGGACAGGGCCCATTTTGGGTATTTT	CASSSGGDRAHFGYF
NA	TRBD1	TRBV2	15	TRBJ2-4	TGTGCCAGCAGTGAAGGGGTGGCAGGGGGAAACATTCAGTACTTC	CASSEGVAGGNIQYF
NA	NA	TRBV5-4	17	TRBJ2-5	TGTGCCAGCAGCTCCTCGGCTTTACAGGGTTCCGGAGAGACCCAGTACTTC	CASSSSALQGSGETQYF
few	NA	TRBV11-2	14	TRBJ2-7	TGTGCCAGCAGCTTTGGTGGGGGGCGGTACGAGCAGTACTTC	CASSFGGGRYEQYF
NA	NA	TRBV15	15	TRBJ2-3	TGTGCCACCCGCTACAGGGACCCCACCACAGATACGCAGTATTTT	CATRYRDPTTDTQYF
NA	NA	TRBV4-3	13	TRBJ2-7	TGCGCCAGCAGCCAAGAATTGACCCACGAGCAGTACTTC	CASSQELTHEQYF
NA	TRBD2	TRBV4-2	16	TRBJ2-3	TGTGCCAGCAGCCAGGCGACTAGCGGGGGTTCAGATACGCAGTATTTT	CASSQATSGGSDTQYF
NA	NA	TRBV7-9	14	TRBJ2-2	TGTGCCAGCAGTCCAGGGGGGTCGACCGGGGAGCTGTTTTTT	CASSPGGSTGELFF
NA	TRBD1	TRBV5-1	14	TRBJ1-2	TGCGCCAGCAGCTTGGGGGACAGGCCGTATGGCTACACCTTC	CASSLGDRPYGYTF
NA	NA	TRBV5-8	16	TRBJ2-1	TGTGCCAGCAGCTTGGCCGACAGGAGCTCCTACAATGAGCAGTTCTTC	CASSLADRSSYNEQFF
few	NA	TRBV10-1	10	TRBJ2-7	TGCGCCTCGTCCTTGTACGAGCAGTACTTC	CASSLYEQYF
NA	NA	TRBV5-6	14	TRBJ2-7	TGTGCCAGCAGCTTGGGGGACGTGAGATACGAGCAGTACTTC	CASSLGDVRYEQYF
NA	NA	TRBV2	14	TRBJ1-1	TGTGCCAGCAGTGAAACTTTAGCTATCACTGAAGCTTTCTTT	CASSETLAITEAFF
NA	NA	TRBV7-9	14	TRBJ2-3	TGTGCCAGCAGCTCTTGGACTATCACAGATACGCAGTATTTT	CASSSWTITDTQYF
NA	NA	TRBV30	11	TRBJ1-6	TGTGCCTGGAGTGTAAATCCTTACCTCCACTTT	CAWSVNPYLHF
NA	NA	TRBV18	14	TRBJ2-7	TGTGCCAGCTCACCGTGGGCAGACTCCTACGAGCAGTACTTC	CASSPWADSYEQYF
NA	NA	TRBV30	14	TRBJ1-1	TGTGCCTGGAGTGTAGGAGGGTCTTTGGCTGAAGCTTTCTTT	CAWSVGGSLAEAFF
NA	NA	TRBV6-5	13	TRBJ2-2	TGTGCCAGCAGTTTTAGGCGGACCGGGGAGCTGTTTTTT	CASSFRRTGELFF
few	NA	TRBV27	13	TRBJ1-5	TGTGCCAGCAGTGGGACGGGAAATCAGCCCCAGCATTTT	CASSGTGNQPQHF
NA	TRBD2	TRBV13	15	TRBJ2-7	TGTGCCAGCAGCTCCTGGCGGGGGAGCTCCTACGAGCAGTACTTC	CASSSWRGSSYEQYF
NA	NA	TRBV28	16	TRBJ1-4	TGTGCCAGCACTCTAGGAGGGGCCGGGGCTAATGAAAAACTGTTTTTT	CASTLGGAGANEKLFF
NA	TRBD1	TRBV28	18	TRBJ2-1	TGTGCCAGCAGCTTTACAACCGGGACAGGGAGCTCCTACAATGAGCAGTTCTTC	CASSFTTGTGSSYNEQFF
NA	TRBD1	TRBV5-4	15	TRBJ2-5	TGTGCCAGCAGCTTGGGAGGACAGGGGTCGGAGACCCAGTACTTC	CASSLGGQGSETQYF
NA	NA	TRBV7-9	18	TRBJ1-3	TGTGCCAGCAGCTTAGGAGTTGGAGGGGCTCCCTCTGGAAACACCATATATTTT	CASSLGVGGAPSGNTIYF
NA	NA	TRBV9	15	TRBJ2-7	TGTGCCAGCAGCGTAGAAGCAGAGAAGAACTACGAGCAGTACTTC	CASSVEAEKNYEQYF
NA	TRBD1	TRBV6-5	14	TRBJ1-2	TGTGCCAGCATCCCGACAGGGGGCGCTTTTGGCTACACCTTC	CASIPTGGAFGYTF
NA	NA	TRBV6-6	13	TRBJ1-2	TGTGCCAGCAGTCCCGACAGATTATATGGCTACACCTTC	CASSPDRLYGYTF
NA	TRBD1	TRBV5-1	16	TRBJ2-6	TGCGCCAGCAGACATGACAGGGGCGCTGGGGCCAACGTCCTGACTTTC	CASRHDRGAGANVLTF
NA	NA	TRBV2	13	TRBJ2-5	TGTGCCAGCAGTGATGGGTACCAAGAGACCCAGTACTTC	CASSDGYQETQYF
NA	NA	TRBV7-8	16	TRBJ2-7	TGTGCCAGCAGGGGAGGGGGGGCGCTGCCCTCCTACGAGCAGTACTTC	CASRGGGALPSYEQYF
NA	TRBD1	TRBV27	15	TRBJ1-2	TGTGCCAGCAGGAACCCAACCGGGACAGGGTTTGGCTACACCTTC	CASRNPTGTGFGYTF
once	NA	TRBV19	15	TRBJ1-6	TGTGCCAGTAGTCCAATCCGGACGGGAGATTCACCCCTCCACTTT	CASSPIRTGDSPLHF
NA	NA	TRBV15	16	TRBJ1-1	TGTGCCACCAGCAGAGATACAAGTAGGGGTCGGACTGAAGCTTTCTTT	CATSRDTSRGRTEAFF
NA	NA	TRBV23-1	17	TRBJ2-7	TGCGCCAGCAGTCGAATCGCCCTGACTCAATTTGCCTACGAGCAGTACTTC	CASSRIALTQFAYEQYF
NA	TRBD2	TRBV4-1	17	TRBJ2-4	TGCGCCAGCAGCCAAGTAGGACTAGCGGGGTCTTTAAACATTCAGTACTTC	CASSQVGLAGSLNIQYF
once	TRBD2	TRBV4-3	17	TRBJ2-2	TGCGCCAGCAGCCAAGACAGCCTAGCGGGACTTTACGGGGAGCTGTTTTTT	CASSQDSLAGLYGELFF
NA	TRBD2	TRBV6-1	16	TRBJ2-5	TGTGCCAGCAGTGGTTATAGCGGGCACGCCTTAGAGACCCAGTACTTC	CASSGYSGHALETQYF
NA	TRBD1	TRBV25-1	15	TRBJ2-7	TGTGCCAGCAGTGAAGGGACAGTGGGGGCTTACGAGCAGTACTTC	CASSEGTVGAYEQYF
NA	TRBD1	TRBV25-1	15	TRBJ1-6	TGTGCCAGCAGTGACTGGACAGGGCTCAATTCACCCCTCCACTTT	CASSDWTGLNSPLHF
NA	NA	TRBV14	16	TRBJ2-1	TGTGCCAGCAGCCAAGGGTTTAGGGCCTACTACAATGAGCAGTTCTTC	CASSQGFRAYYNEQFF
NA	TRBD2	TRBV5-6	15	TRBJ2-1	TGTGCCAGCAAAGGACTAGCGGGGGCCAACAATGAGCAGTTCTTC	CASKGLAGANNEQFF
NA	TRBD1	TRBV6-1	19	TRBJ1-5	TGTGCCAGCAGTGAAGCGAGGACAGGGAGGTTTCTTGGCAATCAGCCCCAGCATTTT	CASSEARTGRFLGNQPQHF
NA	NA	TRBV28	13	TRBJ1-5	TGTGCCAGCAGTCAGGGTATCAATCAGCCCCAGCATTTT	CASSQGINQPQHF
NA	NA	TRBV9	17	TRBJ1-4	TGTGCCAGCAGCGTATTTTCTGGGCAGGGGAATAATGAAAAACTGTTTTTT	CASSVFSGQGNNEKLFF